A selection of T cell receptor beta chains follows, all from one sample in a study of T cell responses to AZD1222 COVID-19 vaccine. Sequenced by immunoSEQ multiplex PCR; TCRdb stores in-frame clones only, minus some. The table records about 150,000 clones, more than 70% of them present only once. This material consisted of peripheral blood, taken 28 days after the second AZD1222 dose. These receptors were taken from an adult who received the AZD1222 COVID-19 vaccine. Each CDR3 is given with its conserved first and last residue. A D gene is named only where the DNA matches it firmly. Rows may omit the clone size; those that give it use once, few, many or a size class.

cdr3_length	d_call	j_call	clone_size	v_call	cdr3_nt	cdr3_aa
15	-	TRBJ2-1	-	TRBV2	TGTGCCAGCAGTGAGGCCCTTGGGGCTTACAATGAGCAGTTCTTC	CASSEALGAYNEQFF
15	-	TRBJ1-6	-	TRBV20-1	TGCAGTGCTAGTAGGTCAAGCTCCTATAATTCACCCCTCCACTTT	CSASRSSSYNSPLHF
16	TRBD2	TRBJ2-3	few	TRBV7-9	TGTGCCAGCAGCTCAGGGACTAGCGGACTCACAGATACGCAGTATTTT	CASSSGTSGLTDTQYF
14	TRBD2	TRBJ2-3	-	TRBV28	TGTGCCAGCAGTCCCGGACTAGCGGGAGATACGCAGTATTTT	CASSPGLAGDTQYF
14	TRBD1	TRBJ1-1	-	TRBV11-2	TGTGCCAGCAGGTCTCAGGGGGGGTTCACTGAAGCTTTCTTT	CASRSQGGFTEAFF
15	-	TRBJ2-1	-	TRBV6-4	TGTGCCAGCAGCCACCTCTGGGGCTCCTACAATGAGCAGTTCTTC	CASSHLWGSYNEQFF
13	-	TRBJ2-7	few	TRBV5-6	TGTGCCAGCAGCTGGGACCGTACAGGCGAGCAGTACTTC	CASSWDRTGEQYF
14	-	TRBJ1-4	-	TRBV6-5	TGTGCCAGCAGCCGACACAGGGAGGTCGAAAAACTGTTTTTT	CASSRHREVEKLFF
14	TRBD1	TRBJ2-1	-	TRBV3-1/TRBV3-2	TGTGCCAGCAGCCAAGGCGGGACAGGGGGAGAGAAGTTCTTC	CASSQGGTGGEKFF
14	-	TRBJ1-6	once	TRBV6-5	TGTGCCAGCGTCACAGGGATCGATAATTCACCCCTCCACTTT	CASVTGIDNSPLHF
15	-	TRBJ1-5	-	TRBV6-2/TRBV6-3	TGTGCCAGCAGTTACTCGCAGGAGTTGGGACAGCCCCAGCATTTT	CASSYSQELGQPQHF
13	-	TRBJ2-7	-	TRBV10-3	TGTGCCATTGGAACCGGGGGTGCCTACGAGCAGTACTTC	CAIGTGGAYEQYF
15	-	TRBJ1-1	-	TRBV6-2/TRBV6-3	TGTGCCAGCAGTTACCGCCCGGAGGGGAACACTGAAGCTTTCTTT	CASSYRPEGNTEAFF
17	-	TRBJ1-5	-	TRBV6-2/TRBV6-3	-	CASSYFGPAYSNQPQHF
15	TRBD1	TRBJ2-7	-	TRBV7-9	TGTGCCAGCAGCTTGGGGACAGCCGTGACCATCGAGCAGTACTTC	CASSLGTAVTIEQYF
16	-	TRBJ1-1	once	TRBV6-2/TRBV6-3	TGTGCCAGCAGTCCCCCCGTCAGGGTCCCGAACACTGAAGCTTTCTTT	CASSPPVRVPNTEAFF
13	TRBD2	TRBJ2-3	-	TRBV7-7	TGTGCTAGCAGCTTAGCGGGTTGGGATACGCAGTATTTT	CASSLAGWDTQYF
13	-	TRBJ1-2	-	TRBV5-5	TGTGCCAGCAGCTCGGGAGGGTTTTATGGCTACACCTTC	CASSSGGFYGYTF
18	-	TRBJ2-5	-	TRBV7-7	TGTGCTAGCAGCTTAGAAGTTTCTCGAGCGAGGGGAAAACAGACCCAGTACTTC	CASSLEVSRARGKQTQYF
15	TRBD1	TRBJ2-7	once	TRBV5-1	TGCGCCAGCAGCTTGGGCGGGACAGGGGACGGCGAGCAGTACTTC	CASSLGGTGDGEQYF
15	-	TRBJ1-2	-	TRBV21-1	TGTGCCAGCAGCACCCGGGCCCGTTCCAACTATGGCTACACCTTC	CASSTRARSNYGYTF
13	-	TRBJ2-1	-	TRBV27	TGTGCCAGCAGTTTTCCCCATATACCTGAGGGATTCTTC	CASSFPHIPEGFF
13	-	TRBJ1-3	-	TRBV24-1	TGTGCCACCATCTCTGGCCACGGAAACACCATATATTTT	CATISGHGNTIYF
16	TRBD2	TRBJ2-7	-	TRBV4-3	TGCGCCAGCAGCCAAGAACCGCTAGCGGGAGAATACGAGCAGTACTTC	CASSQEPLAGEYEQYF
14	TRBD2	TRBJ2-3	-	TRBV10-3	TGTGCCATCGGGGCGGGAGAGAGGACAGATACGCAGTATTTT	CAIGAGERTDTQYF
16	TRBD2	TRBJ2-3	-	TRBV24-1	TGTGCCACCAGTGATTTGCGACTAGCAGTCCCAGATACGCAGTATTTT	CATSDLRLAVPDTQYF
18	TRBD2	TRBJ2-1	-	TRBV18	TGTGCCAGCTCACCACGCTCTAGCGGGGATAGCTCCTACAATGAGCAGTTCTTC	CASSPRSSGDSSYNEQFF
16	TRBD1	TRBJ1-2	-	TRBV19	TGTGCCAGTAGTATAAGTAAGACGGCTTCAGGGGGAGGCTACACCTTC	CASSISKTASGGGYTF
14	-	TRBJ2-7	-	TRBV4-1	TGCGCCAGCAGCCAAGAGTGGATAGGGGACGAGCAGTACTTC	CASSQEWIGDEQYF
15	-	TRBJ1-5	-	TRBV3-1/TRBV3-2	TGTGCCAGCAGCCTCAGCGGACAGCCAAATCAGCCCCAGCATTTT	CASSLSGQPNQPQHF
13	-	TRBJ1-4	-	TRBV6-5	TGTGCCAGCAGTCAGACCCTTAATGAAAAACTGTTTTTT	CASSQTLNEKLFF
15	-	TRBJ2-1	-	TRBV4-1	TGCGCCAGCAGCCAGGGCACCGGGATCCCCTGGGGGCAGTTCTTC	CASSQGTGIPWGQFF